This TCR beta chain emerged from a study of control samples from healthy donors and cancer patients. Some clones are missing from TCRdb's copy, which holds only in-frame ones; the method was immunoSEQ multiplex PCR. This sample has some 110,000 clones, with about 94% found just once. The CDR3 is 11 amino acids. Germline CDR1 and CDR2: DFQATT and SNEGSKA (reference sequence). V gave up 2 bases and J gave up 14 bases; unmatched junction bases: 8. V and J are TRBV20-1 and TRBJ2-5; 7 nucleotides align to TRBD2. The sequence was obtained from a man aged 25 to 45 in good health. What was sequenced was blood. The CDR3 protein is CSARSGSGVYF. The CDR3 bases are TGCAGTGCTAGATCAGGGAGCGGGGTTTACTTC.